This T cell receptor (beta chain) was captured in a study of technical replicates of blood from several donors. Assay used: immunoSEQ multiplex PCR; TCRdb lists only in-frame clones, some missing. The sample holds approximately 70,000 clones; approximately 89% are singletons and the top ten take over 4%. V shed 7 bases and J 9 bases; nucleotides not matched to a gene: 4. The CDR3 is made up of 14 amino acids. Germline values: CDR1 MNHEY, CDR2 SMNVEV (reference sequence). Specimen: PBMCs. V is TRBV27 and J is TRBJ2-1, with 15 bases identical to TRBD2. The clonotype comes from a human donor in good health. Some clones in this sample may be carry-over from other donors' samples. CDR3 protein: CASTLGLAGGEQFF. The CDR3 bases are TGTGCCAGCACCTTGGGACTAGCGGGAGGTGAGCAGTTCTTC.